This entry lists 18 T cell receptor beta chains sequenced from one sample in a study of T cells in localized non-small cell lung cancer. Here immunoSEQ multiplex PCR was the method, and the copy in TCRdb shows in-frame clones only, minus some. This table has tens of thousands of clones, approximately 90% appearing once. The input for sequencing was peripheral blood, taken before any cancer treatment. These receptors all stem from a male donor older than 55 with stage I squamous cell lung carcinoma.

The gene calls are TRBV5-4 and TRBJ2-7; no definite D call. The CDR3 is 11 amino acids. The V end was cut by 4 bases, the J end by 3 bases, with 5 bases between. Germline CDR1 and CDR2: SGHNT and YYREEE (reference sequence). CDR3 loop: CASSGDYEQYF. Here the CDR3 DNA reads TGTGCCAGCAGCGGGGACTACGAGCAGTACTTC.

The chain has TRBV10-3 and TRBJ2-5, with D unresolved. Deletions cut 4 bases from V and 5 bases from J, with 5 bases between. This CDR3 is built from 11 residues. CDR1 is ENHRY, CDR2 SYGVKD, per germline. In DNA, the CDR3 is TGTGCCATCAGTGGTGGGGAGACCCAGTACTTC. This encodes CAISGGETQYF.

The V and J genes are TRBV11-2 and TRBJ2-5; D might be TRBD2 (5 bases). CDR1 and CDR2 (germline): SGHAT, FQNNGV. The CDR3 sequence is 15 residues long. V lost 1 base and J 2 bases, leaving 11 bases between the germline ends. CDR3 protein: CASSLGERLQETQYF. In nucleotides, the CDR3 is TGTGCCAGCAGCTTAGGGGAGAGACTGCAAGAGACCCAGTACTTC.

This chain connects TRBV7-8 to TRBJ1-2; D not resolved. This CDR3 spans 14 amino acids. Trimming shortened V by 5 bases and J by 8 bases, and 18 bases separated the two germline ends. The germline V gene has CDR1 SGHVS and CDR2 FQNEAQ. The CDR3 DNA sequence: TGTGCCAGCAGCCTAATGATGGGCCACTGGGGCTACACCTTC. Translating gives CASSLMMGHWGYTF.

CDR3 amino acids: CASSLASQGPNTGELFF. As DNA, the CDR3 is TGCGCCAGCAGCTTGGCCTCACAGGGTCCGAACACCGGGGAGCTGTTTTTT. The V and J genes are TRBV5-1 and TRBJ2-2; D is perhaps TRBD1 (6 bases). V was trimmed by 0 bases and J by 0 bases, leaving 12 bases between them. The germline CDR1 and CDR2 sequences are SGHRS and YFSETQ. The CDR3 has 17 residues.

The genes are TRBV4-3 and TRBJ2-2; no firm D call. V was cut by 5 bases and J by 5 bases, with 15 bases left in between. This CDR3 contains 15 residues. Germline loops: CDR1 LGHNA, CDR2 YSLEER. The CDR3 nucleotides are TGCGCCAGCAGCAGGGCAGCTAAGCCGACCGGGGAGCTGTTTTTT. Translation: CASSRAAKPTGELFF.

The rearrangement joins TRBV28 to TRBJ1-5, with no clear D. The CDR3 has 14 amino acids. Trimming shortened V by 7 bases and J by 0 bases, and 10 bases separated the two germline ends. Germline loops: CDR1 MDHEN, CDR2 SYDVKM. The DNA for the CDR3 is TGTGCCAGCAAGCCGGGCGGTAGCAATCAGCCCCAGCATTTT. As protein: CASKPGGSNQPQHF.

The chain joins TRBV19 to TRBJ2-4; a weak D match, TRBD1 (5 bases). V was cut by 6 bases and J by 15 bases, with 21 bases left in between. The germline CDR1 and CDR2 sequences are LNHDA and SQIVND (reference sequence). The CDR3 covers 13 residues. Written as DNA, the CDR3 is TGTGCCAGTAGAGGCCCGCTCAGGGCGGTTTCGTACTTC. Protein sequence: CASRGPLRAVSYF. Supplemented by reference TRBV19 and TRBJ2-4, the full variable domain reads DGGITQSPKYLFRKEGQNVTLSCEQNLNHDAMYWYRQDPGQGLRLIYYSQIVNDFQKGDIAEGYSVSREKKESFPLTVTSAQKNPTAFYLCASRGPLRAVSYFGAGTRLSVL.

The rearrangement uses TRBV7-9 and TRBJ1-2; no firm D call. The CDR3 extends over 16 amino acids. V was shortened by 2 bases and J by 6 bases, with 19 bases between the two germline ends. Germline assignment: CDR1 SEHNR and CDR2 FQNEAQ (reference sequence). CDR3 in amino acids: CASSLWVPRRRDGYTF. In nucleotides, the CDR3 is TGTGCCAGCAGCTTATGGGTCCCTCGGAGACGGGATGGCTACACCTTC.

This sequence joins TRBV5-4 and TRBJ1-6; 11 bases are a match to TRBD1. The V and J ends lost 4 bases and 6 bases, in that order; junction bases with no gene match: 6. The CDR3 length is 16 residues. CDR1 SGHNT and CDR2 YYREEE come from the germline V gene (reference sequence). CDR3 in amino acids: CASSPGQGASNSPLHF. For the CDR3, the DNA is TGTGCCAGCAGCCCTGGACAGGGGGCAAGTAATTCACCCCTCCACTTT.

The chain uses TRBV27 and TRBJ1-2; D is undetermined. V lost 6 bases and J 2 bases, leaving 7 bases between the germline ends. The CDR3 runs to 12 residues. Germline assignment: CDR1 MNHEY and CDR2 SMNVEV (reference sequence). CDR3 bases: TGTGCCAGCAGCACCTTAAACTATGGCTACACCTTC. Translating it yields CASSTLNYGYTF.

The chain uses TRBV5-4 and TRBJ2-7, with D possibly being TRBD1 (5 bases). Deletions cut 3 bases from V and 0 bases from J, with 10 bases between. This CDR3 comprises 14 residues. Per the germline V gene, CDR1 is SGHNT and CDR2 is YYREEE (reference sequence). The CDR3 is CASSSQGASYEQYF. The DNA for the CDR3 is TGTGCCAGCAGCTCACAAGGGGCCTCCTACGAGCAGTACTTC.

The rearrangement joins TRBV18 to TRBJ1-5; D ambiguous. Per the germline V gene, CDR1 is KGHSH and CDR2 is LQKENI. V lost 1 base and J lost 7, with 14 bases in between. The CDR3 spans 15 residues. As DNA, the CDR3 is TGTGCCAGCTCACCACAATCCACGGAGGGACAGCCCCAGCATTTT. It translates to CASSPQSTEGQPQHF.

The genes are TRBV19 and TRBJ1-1; a weak D match, TRBD1 (5 bases). Looked up from germline, CDR1 is LNHDA and CDR2 is SQIVND (reference sequence). The V end was cut by 5 bases, the J end by 3 bases, with 13 bases between. CDR3 size: 14 residues. DNA of the CDR3: TGTGCCAGTAGTCCGGGACGATTGGACACTGAAGCTTTCTTT. Its translation: CASSPGRLDTEAFF.

The V gene is TRBV4-3, the J gene TRBJ1-2, with D possibly matching TRBD1 (6 bases). The CDR3 extends over 14 amino acids. The V end lost 0 bases, the J end lost 5 bases, and 10 bases lay between the germline ends. Per germline, CDR1 LGHNA and CDR2 YSLEER. CDR3 nucleotide sequence: TGCGCCAGCAGCCAAGATCTCAGGGGTTATGGCTACACCTTC. This translates into CASSQDLRGYGYTF.

V and J are TRBV5-1 and TRBJ1-1, with D unclear. Germline V CDR1 and CDR2: SGHRS, YFSETQ. CDR3 length: 15 residues. Trimming removed 1 base at V and 2 bases at J, with 12 bases between. The CDR3, as DNA: TGCGCCAGCAGCTTGCCGACGACTCTAAACACTGAAGCTTTCTTT. It codes for CASSLPTTLNTEAFF. The entire variable domain, with the rest obtained from reference TRBV5-1 and TRBJ1-1, is as follows: KAGVTQTPRYLIKTRGQQVTLSCSPISGHRSVSWYQQTPGQGLQFLFEYFSETQRNKGNFPGRFSGRQFSNSRSEMNVSTLELGDSALYLCASSLPTTLNTEAFFGQGTRLTVV.

This chain uses TRBV5-1 with TRBJ1-1, with a possible D match to TRBD1 (5 bases). The CDR3 is 14 amino acids. Trimming cost V 0 bases and J 3 bases, with 9 bases left between them. The germline V gene has CDR1 SGHRS and CDR2 YFSETQ. The CDR3 here is CASSLGQLDTEAFF. The CDR3 DNA is TGCGCCAGCAGCTTGGGACAGCTGGACACTGAAGCTTTCTTT. The variable domain in full, completed from reference TRBV5-1 and TRBJ1-1, reads KAGVTQTPRYLIKTRGQQVTLSCSPISGHRSVSWYQQTPGQGLQFLFEYFSETQRNKGNFPGRFSGRQFSNSRSEMNVSTLELGDSALYLCASSLGQLDTEAFFGQGTRLTVV.

CDR3: CASSLRDSGNTIYF. The CDR3 nucleotides read TGCGCCAGCAGCTTGCGGGACTCTGGAAACACCATATATTTT. The chain joins TRBV5-1 to TRBJ1-3, with D uncertain. CDR3 size: 14 residues. Germline V gene data show CDR1 as SGHRS and CDR2 as YFSETQ. Trimming removed 1 base from V and 0 bases from J, with 5 bases in between.